This T cell receptor (beta chain) is drawn from a study of T cell clonotyping in hematopoietic cell transplantation (dated by TCRdb to about 2021). In the study overall: A total of 110 to 150 blood samples were gathered in the study from around 40 consecutive transplant recipients along with their related donors. Recruitment of patients ran from 2015 to early 2017, and follow-up continued until late 2020 or until death.

Related transplant donors provided blood samples for TCR beta sequencing. Nuclei Lysis Solution was used to extract genomic DNA from fresh or cryopreserved unfractionated peripheral blood mononuclear cells. Summary of the overall study and its limitations: The sample size was limited and the cells went unsorted, which meant the CD4 and CD8 repertoire contributions could not be told apart. Overlap with donor repertoires was found for only a small fraction of recipient repertoires, with over 95% found to appear de novo at the given depth. Broader posttransplant TCR repertoire diversity was predicted by donor and pretransplant recipient Inverse Simpson Index values. A decrease in recipient TCR diversity was observed after transplant, and a progressive increase in pathologically expanded clonotypes was seen from day 30 to day 180.

Details on this clone: The target of this receptor is not known. Per-nucleotide qualities are absent, and no much larger clonotype sits a single base away.

The CDR3 covers 12 residues, taking in both the cysteine and the phenylalanine. The sequence is cut down to CDR3 DNA, 36 bases in frame from base 1. V drops 0 bases and J drops 7 bases, leaving 7 bases in between. CDR1 and CDR2 are drawn from the germline V gene: SGHTS, YDEGEE. TCR beta CDR3 regions were amplified from genomic DNA with the immunoSEQ assay, a bias-controlled multiplex PCR using V- and J-specific primers. A proprietary barcode and Illumina adapter sequences were added to the CDR3 amplicons in a second PCR step. CDR3 libraries were sequenced on an Illumina MiSeq instrument. Per the source publication's procedure: Export and quality control were performed with immunoSEQ Analyzer 3.0, and downstream analyses were performed with R Bioconductor and Immunarch. Only productive rearrangements in the normalized downsampled data set went into calculating the repertoire metrics. Pathologically expanded clonotypes were defined as those larger than 5 templates in the normalized cohort. Repertoire diversity was measured with the Inverse Simpson Index. To capture all clonotypes, CMV-specificity analyses were performed on the non-normalized data set. TCRdb holds this immuneACCESS table with in-frame rearrangements only. Some clones are missing; in checked studies, unresolved V genes explain under half, and the rest has no known cause. V and J calls and clone size are those listed in that table; D and trimming were worked out from the DNA. The sample data list 2,000 to 2,500 clones, and 90% to 95% of these were observed just once. The top ten constitute 4% to 4.5% of the sample.

The chain employs TRBV5-8 and TRBJ1-1, with the D gene call left open. The sample taken for sequencing was peripheral blood mononuclear cells. This clonotype originated in a man aged 45 to 65 in good health. Some clones in this sample may be carry-over from other donors' samples. The DNA sequence is given as TGTGCCAGCAGCTTGGTAGCAGTTGAAGCTTTCTTT. Its coded protein is CASSLVAVEAFF.